This T cell receptor (delta chain) was recovered during a study of DNA immune sequencing with unique molecular identifiers (TCRdb year 2020). At the level of the whole study: gammadelta T cells were enriched from buffy coats using immunomagnetic cell separation, and their genomic DNA was sequenced. The study developed and validated an ultrasensitive DNA-based TRD repertoire sequencing method using PCR-introduced unique molecular identifiers. For the enriched versus non-enriched comparison, 85 to 100 ng enriched gammadelta T-cell DNA and 1 ug non-enriched PBMC DNA were sequenced. Validation of the sequencing method was done both on synthetic reference molecules and on blood samples taken from healthy individuals. Results and caveats for the whole study, not just this receptor: Novel TRD sequences not targeted by the primers cannot be detected with the primer-based approach. More out-of-frame TRD sequences turned up in non-enriched samples, likely coming from partial or unproductive rearrangements in alphabeta T cells.

The library was generated by multiplex PCR. A 32-plex assay with primers for all 8 TRDV and 4 TRDJ genes covering the CDR3 was used to amplify genomic DNA. During around 3 cycles of barcoding PCR, a 12-nucleotide UMI was attached, and a second PCR using Illumina adapter primers followed. AMPure XP beads were used to purify the libraries, and library quality was checked on a Fragment Analyzer using the HS NGS Fragment kit. Sequencing was run on an Illumina MiniSeq mid-output kit with 20% PhiX and 150 cycles of paired-end reads. For the original study's pipeline: MIGEC version 1.2.9 was used to process the reads, grouping reads by UMI and building error-corrected consensus sequences. Modified VDJtools version 1.2.1 scripts and the tcR R package were used for post-processing. TCRdb recomputed clones from the public reads with CATT; identical DNA rows were then combined. TCRdb's processing, not the authors', yielded these V and J calls. In this sample the table shows 450 or so delta-chain clones, approximately 38% of which occur a single time. 66% of the sample is in the top ten clones.

This clone is large (0.1 to 1%). Its antigen remains unidentified. No base quality information exists; no much larger clone differs at one position. The CDR3 spans 23 residues, from the cysteine through the phenylalanine. The read is trimmed to its CDR3 DNA, 69 bases read in frame from base 1. The germline V gene yields GEAIGNYY for CDR1 and EKD for CDR2. V is cut back by 1 base and J by 2 bases, with 24 bases in the junction unmatched. This chain is built from TRDV2 and TRDJ1, with 13 bases in between that match TRDD3. Sequencing used buffy coat blood. The origin of this receptor is a human donor in good health. For the CDR3, the sequence is CACDTMTARGRTGGYAQTDKLIF. The DNA is as follows: TGTGCCTGTGACACTATGACGGCCCGCGGAAGGACTGGGGGATACGCTCAGACCGATAAACTCATCTTT.